The clone carrying this T cell receptor (beta chain) was seen only a few times. A read error may produce the germline difference seen at one junction end. The data belong to a study of blood T cells in healthy people across ages. Primed by a sample-barcoded 5' primer and a J-beta primer mix, a second PCR proceeded for roughly 6 to 12 cycles. MiXCR, applied by TCRdb to the 5' RACE reads, yields one record per CDR3 protein. The sample consists of roughly 900,000 distinct CDR3 sequences, more than 25% of them appearing once. Total RNA was isolated from each sample in quantities of at least 5.5 micrograms. Looked up from germline, CDR1 is MNHEY and CDR2 is SMNVEV (reference sequence). This CDR3 is 15 amino acids long.

The V and J genes are TRBV27 and TRBJ2-1, with D possibly matching TRBD1 (6 bases). The sequenced sample consisted of blood. The source of this sequence is an elderly woman in good health. In nucleotides, the CDR3 is TGTGCCAGCAGTGACGACAGGCCGTTATACAATGTGCAGTTCTTC. Translated, it gives CASSDDRPLYNVQFF.